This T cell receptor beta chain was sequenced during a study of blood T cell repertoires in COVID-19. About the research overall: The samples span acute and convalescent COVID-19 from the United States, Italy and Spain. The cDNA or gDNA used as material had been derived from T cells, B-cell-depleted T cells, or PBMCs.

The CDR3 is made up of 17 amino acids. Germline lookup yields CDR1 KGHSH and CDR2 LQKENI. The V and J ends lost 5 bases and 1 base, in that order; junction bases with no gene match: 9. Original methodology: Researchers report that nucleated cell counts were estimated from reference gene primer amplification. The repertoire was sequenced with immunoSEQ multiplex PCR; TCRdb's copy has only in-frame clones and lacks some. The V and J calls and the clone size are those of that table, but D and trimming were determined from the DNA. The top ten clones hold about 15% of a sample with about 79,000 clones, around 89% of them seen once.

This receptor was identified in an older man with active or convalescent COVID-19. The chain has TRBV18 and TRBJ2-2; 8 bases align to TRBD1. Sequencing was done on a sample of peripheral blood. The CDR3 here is CASSSLTGDLNTGELFF. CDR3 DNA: TGTGCCAGCTCATCTTTGACAGGGGACCTGAACACCGGGGAGCTGTTTTTT.